This TCR beta chain was documented in a study of OX40 agonist ivuxolimab in advanced cancers. Across the study: One patient with hepatocellular carcinoma and two with cutaneous melanoma, three in all, had partial responses. Study-wide findings and caveats: At 0.1-3.0 mg/kg, partial responders had clonal expansion among the lowest observed.

With regard to this clone: Its specificity is unknown.

Trimming removed 2 bases at V and 4 bases at J, with 6 bases between. The V gene's germline CDR1 is ENHRY and CDR2 SYGVKD. CDR3 size: 13 residues. Sequenced by immunoSEQ multiplex PCR; TCRdb stores in-frame clones only, minus some. The repertoire holds some 77,000 clones, with approximately 90% as singletons. Patients with autoimmune history or systemic immunosuppression were excluded. The V gene is TRBV10-3, the J gene TRBJ1-3, with D unclear. Specimen: CD4+ or CD8+ T cells sorted from blood, collected in a trial of the OX40 agonist ivuxolimab. The source is an adult with an advanced solid tumor such as melanoma, head and neck, liver or kidney cancer. The DNA for the CDR3 is TGTGCCATCAGTGAGACAGCCGGAAACACCATATATTTT. Its translation is CAISETAGNTIYF.